These T cell receptor beta chains were read from a single sample in a study of control samples from healthy donors and cancer patients. Some clones are missing from TCRdb's copy, which holds only in-frame ones; the method was immunoSEQ multiplex PCR. The sample has about 160,000 clones, over 95% seen once. Specimen: blood. These receptors all stem from a woman in her twenties or thirties in good health. CDR3s leave out the opening cysteine and the closing phenylalanine or tryptophan.

J gene	V gene	CDR3 protein
TRBJ2-3	TRBV7-2	ASSFGVADFTDTQY
TRBJ2-7	TRBV27	ASRGGAAGSEQY
TRBJ2-7	TRBV19	ATAGQANSYEQY
TRBJ2-5	TRBV4-1	ASSQDSGGDDTQY
TRBJ2-3	TRBV5-4	ASTGTDTQY
TRBJ2-2	TRBV28	ASSLWPSGNTGELF
TRBJ2-4	TRBV14	ASSQGGGRLQY
TRBJ1-5	TRBV29-1	SVATGLTQPQH
TRBJ2-7	TRBV27	ASSFYRGLDYEQY
TRBJ1-4	TRBV6-5	ASRAPGQRNEKLF
TRBJ1-2	TRBV25-1	ASSALYGYT
TRBJ1-5	TRBV18	ASSPTGNQPQH
TRBJ1-6	TRBV19	ASSTGTGYHSPLH
TRBJ1-5	TRBV6-1	ASSEGGNQPQH
TRBJ1-4	TRBV7-9	ASSSYPGATNEKLF
TRBJ2-1	TRBV10-3	AISGVRAGVSYNEQF
TRBJ1-6	TRBV6-5	ASSYVRNSYNSPLH
TRBJ2-1	TRBV4-1	ASGLHGGPSTGDEQF
TRBJ1-1	TRBV7-3	ASSLHTNTEAF
TRBJ1-1	TRBV12-3/TRBV12-4	ASRAPGTGAAF
TRBJ2-3	TRBV29-1	SVTPGAGGADTQY
TRBJ1-6	TRBV18	ASSPAGGNSPLH
TRBJ2-7	TRBV28	ASSSGYYEQY
TRBJ2-7	TRBV7-8	AAGTTYEQY
TRBJ1-2	TRBV2	ASSGWTGAGYT
TRBJ2-7	TRBV4-1	ASSHSLAGALEQY
TRBJ1-5	TRBV4-1	ASSQLGNSNQPQH
TRBJ1-1	TRBV5-1	ASSKQTAPNTEAF
TRBJ2-1	TRBV7-9	ASSPQGGQYNEQF
TRBJ2-1	TRBV7-9	ASSPDPGTPEF
TRBJ2-1	TRBV19	ASSSLTGRGGSNEQF
TRBJ2-7	TRBV3-1/TRBV3-2	ASSPTTGNSYEQY
TRBJ2-7	TRBV20-1	SASWDLTVSYEQY
TRBJ1-2	TRBV25-1	ASSAPGTSGGYT
TRBJ1-2	TRBV7-9	ASSNMDSIVYGYT
TRBJ2-2	TRBV11-2	ASSSGRVWNTGELF
TRBJ2-7	TRBV3-1/TRBV3-2	ASSDSGLAQNYEQY
TRBJ2-1	TRBV5-4	ASSLALFNEQF
TRBJ2-7	TRBV27	ASSVRGTYEQY
TRBJ2-7	TRBV29-1	SVKGTSGYEQY
TRBJ1-1	TRBV18	ASSLGQGQNTEAF
TRBJ2-6	TRBV19	ASTDGGAGANVLT
TRBJ2-1	TRBV5-1	ASSGGGGTNSYNEQF
TRBJ1-4	TRBV4-2	ASSQGGRATNEKLF
TRBJ1-4	TRBV3-1/TRBV3-2	ASSRREAGEKLF